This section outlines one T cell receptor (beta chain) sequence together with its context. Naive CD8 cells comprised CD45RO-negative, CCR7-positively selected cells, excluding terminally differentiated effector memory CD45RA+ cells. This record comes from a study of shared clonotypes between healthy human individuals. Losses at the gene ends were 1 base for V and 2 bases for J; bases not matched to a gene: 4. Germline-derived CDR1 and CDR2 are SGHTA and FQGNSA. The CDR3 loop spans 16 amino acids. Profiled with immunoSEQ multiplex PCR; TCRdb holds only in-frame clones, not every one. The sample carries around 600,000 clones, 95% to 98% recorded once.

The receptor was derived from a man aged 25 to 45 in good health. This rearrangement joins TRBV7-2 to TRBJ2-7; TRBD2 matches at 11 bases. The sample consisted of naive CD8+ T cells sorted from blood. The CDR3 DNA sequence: TGTGCCAGCAGCTTAGACCTAGCGGGAGGAACCTACGAGCAGTACTTC. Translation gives CASSLDLAGGTYEQYF.